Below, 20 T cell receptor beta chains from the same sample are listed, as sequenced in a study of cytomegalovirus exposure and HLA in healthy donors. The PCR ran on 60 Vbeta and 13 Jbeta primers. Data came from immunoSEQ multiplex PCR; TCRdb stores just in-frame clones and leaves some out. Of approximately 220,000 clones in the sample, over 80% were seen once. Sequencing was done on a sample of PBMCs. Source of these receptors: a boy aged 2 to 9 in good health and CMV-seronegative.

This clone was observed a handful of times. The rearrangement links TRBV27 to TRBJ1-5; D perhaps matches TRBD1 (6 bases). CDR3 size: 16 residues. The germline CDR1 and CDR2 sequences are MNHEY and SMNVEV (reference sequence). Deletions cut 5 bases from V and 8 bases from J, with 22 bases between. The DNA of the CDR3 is TGTGCCAGCAGTCCGTCCACAGGGTCCCCTTTGAAGCCCCAGCATTTT. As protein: CASSPSTGSPLKPQHF.

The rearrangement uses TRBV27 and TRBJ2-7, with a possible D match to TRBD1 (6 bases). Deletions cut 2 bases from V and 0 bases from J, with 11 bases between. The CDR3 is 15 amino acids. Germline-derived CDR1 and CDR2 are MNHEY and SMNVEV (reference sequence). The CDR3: CASSLGDMGSYEQYF. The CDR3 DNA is TGTGCCAGCAGTTTAGGGGACATGGGCTCCTACGAGCAGTACTTC.

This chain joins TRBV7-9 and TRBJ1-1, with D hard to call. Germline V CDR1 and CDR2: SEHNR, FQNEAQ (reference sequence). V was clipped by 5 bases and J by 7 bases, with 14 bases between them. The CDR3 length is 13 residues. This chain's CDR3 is CASSPDLGDEAFF. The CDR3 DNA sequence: TGTGCCAGCAGCCCGGACCTGGGAGATGAAGCTTTCTTT. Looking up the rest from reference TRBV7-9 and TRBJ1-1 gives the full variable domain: DTGVSQNPRHKITKRGQNVTFRCDPISEHNRLYWYRQTLGQGPEFLTYFQNEAQLEKSRLLSDRFSAERPKGSFSTLEIQRTEQGDSAMYLCASSPDLGDEAFFGQGTRLTVV.

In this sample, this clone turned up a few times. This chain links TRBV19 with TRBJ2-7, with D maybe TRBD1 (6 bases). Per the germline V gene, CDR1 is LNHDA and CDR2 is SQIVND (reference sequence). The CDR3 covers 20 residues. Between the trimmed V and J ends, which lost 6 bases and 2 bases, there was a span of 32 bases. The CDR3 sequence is CASSPPRTVIDTALPYEQYF. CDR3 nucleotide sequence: TGTGCCAGTAGCCCGCCTCGGACAGTTATTGATACTGCCCTCCCCTACGAGCAGTACTTC.

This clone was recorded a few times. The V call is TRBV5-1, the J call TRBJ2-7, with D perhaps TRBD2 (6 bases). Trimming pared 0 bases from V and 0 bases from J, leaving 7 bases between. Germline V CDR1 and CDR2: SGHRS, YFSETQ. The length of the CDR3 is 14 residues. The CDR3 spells CASSLGGVSYEQYF. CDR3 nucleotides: TGCGCCAGCAGCTTGGGGGGGGTCTCCTACGAGCAGTACTTC.

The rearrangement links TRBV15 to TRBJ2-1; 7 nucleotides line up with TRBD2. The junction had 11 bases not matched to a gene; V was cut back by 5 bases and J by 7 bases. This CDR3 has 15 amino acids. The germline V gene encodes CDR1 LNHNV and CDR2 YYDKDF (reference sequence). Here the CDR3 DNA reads TGTGCCACCAGCGGTAGCGGGCCCCTTGGGAATGAGCAGTTCTTC. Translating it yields CATSGSGPLGNEQFF.

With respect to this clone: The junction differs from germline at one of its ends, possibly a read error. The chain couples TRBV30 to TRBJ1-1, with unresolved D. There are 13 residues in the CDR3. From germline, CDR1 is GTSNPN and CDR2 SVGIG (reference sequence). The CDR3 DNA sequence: TGTGCCTGGAGGGGCAGTGTGTACACTGAAGTTTTCTTT. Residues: CAWRGSVYTEVFF.

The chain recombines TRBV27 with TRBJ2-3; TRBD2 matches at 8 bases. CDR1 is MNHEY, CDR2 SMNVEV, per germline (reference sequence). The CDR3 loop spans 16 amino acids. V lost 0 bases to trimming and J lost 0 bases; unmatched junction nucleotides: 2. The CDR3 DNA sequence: TGTGCCAGCAGTTTATCAACTAGCGGTAGCACAGATACGCAGTATTTT. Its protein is CASSLSTSGSTDTQYF.

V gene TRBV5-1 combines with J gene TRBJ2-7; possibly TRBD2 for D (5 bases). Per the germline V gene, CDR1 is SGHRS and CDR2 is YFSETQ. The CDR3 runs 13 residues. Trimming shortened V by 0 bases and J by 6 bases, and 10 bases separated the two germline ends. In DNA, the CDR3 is TGCGCCAGCAGCTTGGATAGAGGGCGCGAGCAGTACTTC. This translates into CASSLDRGREQYF.

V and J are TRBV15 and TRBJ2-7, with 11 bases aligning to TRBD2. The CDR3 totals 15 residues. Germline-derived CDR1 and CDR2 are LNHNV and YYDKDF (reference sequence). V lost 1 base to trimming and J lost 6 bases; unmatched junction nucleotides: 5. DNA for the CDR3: TGTGCCACCAGCAGAGGCATAGCGGGGGGGCGCGAGCAGTACTTC. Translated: CATSRGIAGGREQYF.

As DNA, the CDR3 is TGTGCCAGCAGCTTATATAGCAATCAGCCCCAGCATTTT. Translated: CASSLYSNQPQHF. V usage is TRBV5-8 and J usage is TRBJ1-5; no clear D. The CDR3 runs to 13 residues. Germline V gives CDR1 SGHTS, CDR2 YDEGEE. Between the trimmed V and J ends, which lost 2 bases and 0 bases, there was a span of 3 bases.

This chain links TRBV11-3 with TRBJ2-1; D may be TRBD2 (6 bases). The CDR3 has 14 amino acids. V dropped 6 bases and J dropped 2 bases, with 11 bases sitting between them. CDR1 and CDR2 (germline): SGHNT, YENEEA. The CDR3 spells CASSKPGAYNEQFF. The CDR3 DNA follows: TGTGCCAGCAGTAAGCCGGGAGCCTACAATGAGCAGTTCTTC.

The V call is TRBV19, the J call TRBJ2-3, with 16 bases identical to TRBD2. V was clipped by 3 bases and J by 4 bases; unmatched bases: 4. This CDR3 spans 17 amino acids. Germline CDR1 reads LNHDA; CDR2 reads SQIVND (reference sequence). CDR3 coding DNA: TGTGCCAGTAGTATGGGACTAGCGGGAGGGCCTTCAGATACGCAGTATTTT. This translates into CASSMGLAGGPSDTQYF.

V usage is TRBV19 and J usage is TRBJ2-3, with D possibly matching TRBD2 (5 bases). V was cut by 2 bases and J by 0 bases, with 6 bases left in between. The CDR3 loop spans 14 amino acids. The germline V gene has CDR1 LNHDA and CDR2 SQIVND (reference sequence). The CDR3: CASSIRTSTDTQYF. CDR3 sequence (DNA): TGTGCCAGTAGTATACGGACTAGCACAGATACGCAGTATTTT.

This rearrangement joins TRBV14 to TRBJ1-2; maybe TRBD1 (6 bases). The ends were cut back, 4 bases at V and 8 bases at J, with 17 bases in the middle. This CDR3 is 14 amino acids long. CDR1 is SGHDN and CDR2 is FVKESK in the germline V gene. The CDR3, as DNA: TGTGCCAGCAGCCCTATTAACAGGGTAGACGGCTACACCTTC. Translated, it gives CASSPINRVDGYTF.

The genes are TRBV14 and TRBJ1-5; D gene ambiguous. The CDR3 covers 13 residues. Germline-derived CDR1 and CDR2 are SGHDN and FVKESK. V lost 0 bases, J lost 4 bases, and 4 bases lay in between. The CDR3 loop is CASSQESNQPQHF. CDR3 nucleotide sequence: TGTGCCAGCAGCCAAGAATCAAATCAGCCCCAGCATTTT.

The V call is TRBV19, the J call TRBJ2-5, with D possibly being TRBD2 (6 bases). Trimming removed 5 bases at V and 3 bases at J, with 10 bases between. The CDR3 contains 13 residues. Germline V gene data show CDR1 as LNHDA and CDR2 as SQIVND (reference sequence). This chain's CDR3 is CASSGGMKETQYF. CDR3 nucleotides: TGTGCCAGTAGTGGCGGGATGAAAGAGACCCAGTACTTC.

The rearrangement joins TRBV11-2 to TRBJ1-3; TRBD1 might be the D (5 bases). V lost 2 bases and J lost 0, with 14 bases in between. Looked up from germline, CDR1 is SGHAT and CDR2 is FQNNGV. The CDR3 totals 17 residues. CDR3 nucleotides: TGTGCCAGCAGCTTATGGGGCAGCCTTGACTCTGGAAACACCATATATTTT. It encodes CASSLWGSLDSGNTIYF.

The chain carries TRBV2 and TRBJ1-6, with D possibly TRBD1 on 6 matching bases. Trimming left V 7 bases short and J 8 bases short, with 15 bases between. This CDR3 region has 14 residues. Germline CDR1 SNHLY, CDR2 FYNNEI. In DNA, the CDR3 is TGTGCCAGCACCCGGGACATGTGGGATTCACCCCTCCACTTT. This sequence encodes CASTRDMWDSPLHF.

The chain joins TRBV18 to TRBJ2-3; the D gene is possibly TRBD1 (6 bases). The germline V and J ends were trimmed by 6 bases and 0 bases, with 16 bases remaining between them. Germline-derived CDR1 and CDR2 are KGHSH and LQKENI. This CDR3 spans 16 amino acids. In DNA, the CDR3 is TGTGCCAGCTCCCGTCCGGGGACATCTAGCACAGATACGCAGTATTTT. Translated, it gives CASSRPGTSSTDTQYF.